The clone carrying this TCR beta chain was detected a few times. Its specificity is unknown. The sample is drawn from a study of cytomegalovirus exposure and HLA in healthy donors. Study-wide results and caveats: CMV serostatus was the sole immune exposure information available. The study put 150 to 200 TCR beta chains on its list as cytomegalovirus-associated.

V dropped 4 bases and J dropped 8 bases, with 14 bases sitting between them. The CDR3 sequence is 13 residues long. Germline V gene sequence: CDR1 SGHTA, CDR2 FQGNSA. The PCR employed 60 Vbeta primers together with 13 Jbeta primers. Data came from immunoSEQ multiplex PCR; TCRdb stores just in-frame clones and leaves some out. Here the sample spans around 130,000 clones, roughly four fifths being singletons. This chain links TRBV7-2 with TRBJ1-2; a possible D gene is TRBD1 (6 bases). The receptor's source is a woman aged 45-60 years in good health and CMV-seronegative. Sequenced material: PBMCs. DNA for the CDR3: TGTGCCAGCAGCTCACCAGGGGTTCAAGGCTACACCTTC. It encodes CASSSPGVQGYTF.